This entry lists 4 T cell receptor beta chains sequenced from one sample in a study of molecular identifiers for immune sequencing clone quantification. TCRdb itself ran the PCR reads through MiXCR, one entry per CDR3 protein. The sample lists about 640,000 distinct CDR3 sequences, nearly 20% occurring once. Sample: naive CD8+ T cells from blood, with Jurkat cell RNA spiked in. Noted subset: FACS-sorted CD8+CD4-CCR7+CD45RA+ naive T cells. The receptors were sampled from a human donor in good health. Some libraries in this study had Jurkat cell RNA spiked in.

This clonotype appeared many times. V and J are TRBV27 and TRBJ1-5; D remains ambiguous. This CDR3 has 15 amino acids. Germline V gene sequence: CDR1 MNHEY, CDR2 SMNVEV (reference sequence). V gave up 1 base and J gave up 0 bases, with 7 bases separating them. The CDR3 nucleotides read TGTGCCAGCAGTTTATATGGGTATAGCAATCAGCCCCAGCATTTT. Protein: CASSLYGYSNQPQHF.

The sample holds many counts of this clonotype. The chain combines TRBV7-8 with TRBJ2-1; no definite D call. CDR1 SGHVS and CDR2 FQNEAQ come from the germline V gene. This CDR3 has 17 amino acids. V gave up 1 base and J gave up 0 bases, with 13 bases separating them. The DNA for the CDR3 is TGTGCCAGCAGCTTAGATGATCGAGTTAGCTCCTACAATGAGCAGTTCTTC. This sequence encodes CASSLDDRVSSYNEQFF.

The chain uses TRBV18 and TRBJ2-1; 8 bases match TRBD2. V shed 3 bases, J shed 3 bases, and the junction held 16 bases outside the gene matches. This CDR3 spans 19 amino acids. CDR1 and CDR2 (germline): KGHSH, LQKENI. CDR3 bases: TGTGCCAGCTCACCCGACGTGTGGAGCGGGGGATACTACTACAATGAGCAGTTCTTC. Encoded protein: CASSPDVWSGGYYYNEQFF. Drawing the rest from reference TRBV18 and TRBJ2-1, the complete variable domain is NAGVMQNPRHLVRRRGQEARLRCSPMKGHSHVYWYRQLPEEGLKFMVYLQKENIIDESGMPKERFSAEFPKEGPSILRIQQVVRGDSAAYFCASSPDVWSGGYYYNEQFFGPGTRLTVL.

This clonotype occurred many times. The chain couples TRBV30 to TRBJ2-1, with TRBD1 as a possible D gene (6 bases). CDR1 is GTSNPN, CDR2 SVGIG, per germline (reference sequence). The CDR3 is 15 amino acids. Trimming pared 1 base from V and 0 bases from J, leaving 10 bases between. The CDR3 DNA is TGTGCCTGGAGTGAAGGACAGAGCTCCTACAATGAGCAGTTCTTC. Encoded protein: CAWSEGQSSYNEQFF. The full variable domain, rest sourced from reference TRBV30 and TRBJ2-1, is SQTIHQWPATLVQPVGSPLSLECTVEGTSNPNLYWYRQAAGRGLQLLFYSVGIGQISSEVPQNLSASRPQDRQFILSSKKLLLSDSGFYLCAWSEGQSSYNEQFFGPGTRLTVL.